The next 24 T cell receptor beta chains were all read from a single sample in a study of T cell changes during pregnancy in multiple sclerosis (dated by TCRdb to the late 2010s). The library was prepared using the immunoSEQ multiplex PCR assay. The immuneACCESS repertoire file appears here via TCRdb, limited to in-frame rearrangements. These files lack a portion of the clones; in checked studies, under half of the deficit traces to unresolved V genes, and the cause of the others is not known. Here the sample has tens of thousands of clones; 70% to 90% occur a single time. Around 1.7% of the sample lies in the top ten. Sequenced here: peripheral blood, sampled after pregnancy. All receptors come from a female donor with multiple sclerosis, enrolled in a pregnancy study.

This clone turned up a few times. Written as DNA, the CDR3 is TGTGCCAGCTCACCGGTTACAGGGGGCGTCGCTGAAGCTTTCTTT. It codes for CASSPVTGGVAEAFF. This chain joins TRBV18 and TRBJ1-1, with 9 bases that match TRBD1. The CDR3 sequence is 15 residues long. CDR1 is KGHSH, CDR2 LQKENI, per germline. V lost 3 bases to trimming and J lost 6 bases; unmatched junction nucleotides: 8.

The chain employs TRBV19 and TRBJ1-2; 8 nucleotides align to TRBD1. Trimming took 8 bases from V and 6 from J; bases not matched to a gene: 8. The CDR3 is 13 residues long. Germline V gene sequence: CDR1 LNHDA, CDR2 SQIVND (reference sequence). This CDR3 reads CASHLDRADGYTF. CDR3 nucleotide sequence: TGTGCCAGTCACCTGGACAGGGCGGATGGCTACACCTTC.

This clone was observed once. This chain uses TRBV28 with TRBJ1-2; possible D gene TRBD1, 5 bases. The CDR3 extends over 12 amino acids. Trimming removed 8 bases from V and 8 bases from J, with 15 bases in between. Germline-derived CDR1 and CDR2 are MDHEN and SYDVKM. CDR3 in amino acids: CASRILGGGYTF. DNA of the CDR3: TGTGCCAGCCGGATCTTGGGGGGGGGCTACACCTTC.

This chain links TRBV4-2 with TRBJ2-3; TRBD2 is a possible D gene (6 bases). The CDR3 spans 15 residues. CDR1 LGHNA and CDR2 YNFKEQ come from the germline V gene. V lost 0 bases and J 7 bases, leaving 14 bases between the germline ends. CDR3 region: CASSQEARGGHTQYF. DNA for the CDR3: TGTGCCAGCAGCCAAGAGGCGAGGGGAGGACATACGCAGTATTTT.

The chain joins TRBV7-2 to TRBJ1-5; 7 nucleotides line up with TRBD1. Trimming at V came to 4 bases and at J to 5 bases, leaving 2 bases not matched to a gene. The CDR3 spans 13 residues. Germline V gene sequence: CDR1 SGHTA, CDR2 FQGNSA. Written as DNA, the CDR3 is TGTGCCAGCAGCTCTGACAGGGATCAGCCCCAGCATTTT. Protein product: CASSSDRDQPQHF. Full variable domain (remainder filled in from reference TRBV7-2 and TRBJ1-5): GAGVSQSPSNKVTEKGKDVELRCDPISGHTALYWYRQSLGQGLEFLIYFQGNSAPDKSGLPSDRFSAERTGGSVSTLTIQRTQQEDSAVYLCASSSDRDQPQHFGDGTRLSIL.

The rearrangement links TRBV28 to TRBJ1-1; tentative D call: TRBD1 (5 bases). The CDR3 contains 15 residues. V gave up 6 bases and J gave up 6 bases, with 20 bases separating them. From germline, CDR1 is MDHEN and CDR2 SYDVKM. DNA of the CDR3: TGTGCCAGCAGCCTAGTACGAGTCAGGGCCCCTGAAGCTTTCTTT. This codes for CASSLVRVRAPEAFF.

The DNA for the CDR3 is TGCGCCAGCAGCTATGTGACAGGGGGTCGGGGCTACACCTTC. Translated, it gives CASSYVTGGRGYTF. The chain has TRBV5-1 and TRBJ1-2, with 9 nucleotides matching TRBD1. With 3 bases clipped from V and 8 bases from J, the junction kept 8 bases outside the gene matches. Germline loops: CDR1 SGHRS, CDR2 YFSETQ. The CDR3 runs 14 residues.

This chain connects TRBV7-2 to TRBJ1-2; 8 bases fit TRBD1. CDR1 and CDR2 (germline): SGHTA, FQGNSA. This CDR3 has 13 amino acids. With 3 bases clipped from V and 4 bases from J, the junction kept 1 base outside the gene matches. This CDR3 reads CASSFQGAYGYTF. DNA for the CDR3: TGTGCCAGCAGCTTCCAGGGGGCCTATGGCTACACCTTC.

CDR3 DNA: TGTGCCAGCAGACCCCCCCGGGGTACATCCAATCAGCCCCAGCATTTT. Residues: CASRPPRGTSNQPQHF. This chain uses TRBV2 with TRBJ1-5; D is ambiguous. The V and J ends lost 6 bases and 3 bases respectively, with 18 bases between them. The CDR3 spans 16 residues. Germline loops: CDR1 SNHLY, CDR2 FYNNEI.

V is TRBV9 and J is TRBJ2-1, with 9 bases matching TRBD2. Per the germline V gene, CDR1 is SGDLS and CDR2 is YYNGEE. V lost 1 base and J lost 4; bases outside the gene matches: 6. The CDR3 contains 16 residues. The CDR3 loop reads CASSVSSSGTYNEQFF. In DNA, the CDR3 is TGTGCCAGCAGCGTAAGTTCTAGCGGGACTTACAATGAGCAGTTCTTC.

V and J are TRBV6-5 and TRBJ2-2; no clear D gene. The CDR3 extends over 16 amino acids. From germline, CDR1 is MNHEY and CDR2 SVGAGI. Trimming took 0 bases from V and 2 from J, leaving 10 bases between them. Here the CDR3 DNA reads TGTGCCAGCAGTTACTCGTACACTACCAACACCGGGGAGCTGTTTTTT. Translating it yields CASSYSYTTNTGELFF.

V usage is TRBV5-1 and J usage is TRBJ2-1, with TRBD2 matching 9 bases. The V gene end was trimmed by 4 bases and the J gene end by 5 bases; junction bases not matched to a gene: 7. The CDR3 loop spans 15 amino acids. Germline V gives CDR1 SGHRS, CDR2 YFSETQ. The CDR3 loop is CASSRLAGVNNEQFF. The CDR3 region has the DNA TGCGCCAGCAGCCGTTTAGCGGGGGTGAACAATGAGCAGTTCTTC.

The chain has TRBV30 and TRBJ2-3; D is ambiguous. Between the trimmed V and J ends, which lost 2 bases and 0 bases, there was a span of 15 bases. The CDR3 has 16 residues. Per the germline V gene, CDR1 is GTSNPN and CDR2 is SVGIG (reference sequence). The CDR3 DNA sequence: TGTGCCTGGAGTCTGCCCGCCTGGCAGAGCACAGATACGCAGTATTTT. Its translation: CAWSLPAWQSTDTQYF.

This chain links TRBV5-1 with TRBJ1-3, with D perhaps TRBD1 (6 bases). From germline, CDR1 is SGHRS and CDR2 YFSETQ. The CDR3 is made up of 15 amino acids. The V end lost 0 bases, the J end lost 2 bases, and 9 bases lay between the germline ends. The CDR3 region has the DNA TGCGCCAGCAGCTTGGCCCAGGGGACTGGAAACACCATATATTTT. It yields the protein CASSLAQGTGNTIYF.

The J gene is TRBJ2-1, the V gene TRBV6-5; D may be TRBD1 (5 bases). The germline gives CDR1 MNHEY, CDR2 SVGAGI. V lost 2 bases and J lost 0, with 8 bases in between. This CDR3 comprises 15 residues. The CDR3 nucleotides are TGTGCCAGCAGTTACCAGGGCGACTCCTACAATGAGCAGTTCTTC. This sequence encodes CASSYQGDSYNEQFF.

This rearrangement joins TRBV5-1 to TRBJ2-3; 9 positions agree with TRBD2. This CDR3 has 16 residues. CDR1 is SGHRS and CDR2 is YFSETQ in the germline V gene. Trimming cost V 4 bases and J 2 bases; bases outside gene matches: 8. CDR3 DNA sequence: TGCGCCAGCAGCGCGGGGGGGAATAGCTACACAGATACGCAGTATTTT. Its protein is CASSAGGNSYTDTQYF.

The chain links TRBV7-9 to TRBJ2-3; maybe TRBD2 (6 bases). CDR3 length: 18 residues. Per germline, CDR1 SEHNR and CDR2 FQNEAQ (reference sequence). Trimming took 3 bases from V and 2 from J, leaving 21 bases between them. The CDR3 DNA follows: TGTGCCAGCAGCTTCATAGGATGGGGTCGGACTATCACAGATACGCAGTATTTT. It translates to CASSFIGWGRTITDTQYF.

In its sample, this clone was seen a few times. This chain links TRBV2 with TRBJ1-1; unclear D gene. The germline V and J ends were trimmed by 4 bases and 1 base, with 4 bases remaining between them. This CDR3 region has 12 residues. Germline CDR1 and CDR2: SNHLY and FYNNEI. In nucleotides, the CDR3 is TGTGCCAGCAGTGCACAGAACACTGAAGCTTTCTTT. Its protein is CASSAQNTEAFF.

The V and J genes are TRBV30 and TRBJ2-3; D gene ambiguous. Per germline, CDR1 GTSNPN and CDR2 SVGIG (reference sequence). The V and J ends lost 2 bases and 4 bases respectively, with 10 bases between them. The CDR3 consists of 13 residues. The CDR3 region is CAWSPPSADTQYF. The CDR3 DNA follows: TGTGCCTGGAGTCCCCCGAGCGCAGATACGCAGTATTTT.

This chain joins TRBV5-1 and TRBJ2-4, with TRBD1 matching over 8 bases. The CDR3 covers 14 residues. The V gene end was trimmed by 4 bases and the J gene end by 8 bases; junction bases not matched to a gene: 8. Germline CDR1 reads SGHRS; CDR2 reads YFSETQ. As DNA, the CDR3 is TGCGCCAGCAGCGTGGACAGGGCTGATGACATTCAGTACTTC. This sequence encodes CASSVDRADDIQYF.

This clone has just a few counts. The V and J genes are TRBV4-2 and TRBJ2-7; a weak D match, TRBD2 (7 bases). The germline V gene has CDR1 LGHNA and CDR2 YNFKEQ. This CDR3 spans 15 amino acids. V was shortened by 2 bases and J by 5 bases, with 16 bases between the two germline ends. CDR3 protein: CASSQRGGLLDEQYF. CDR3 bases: TGTGCCAGCAGCCAAAGGGGGGGCCTGCTCGACGAGCAGTACTTC.

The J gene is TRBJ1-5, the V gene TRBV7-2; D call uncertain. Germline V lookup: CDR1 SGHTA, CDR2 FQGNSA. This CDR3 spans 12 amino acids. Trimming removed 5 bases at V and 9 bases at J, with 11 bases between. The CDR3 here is CASSRTRGPQHF. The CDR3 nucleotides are TGTGCCAGCAGCAGGACCCGGGGGCCCCAGCATTTT.

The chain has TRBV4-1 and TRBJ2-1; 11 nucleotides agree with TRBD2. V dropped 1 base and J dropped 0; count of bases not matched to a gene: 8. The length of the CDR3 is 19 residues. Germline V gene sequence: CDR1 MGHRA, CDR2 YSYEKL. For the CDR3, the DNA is TGCGCCAGCAGCCAAGTAGCGGGGGGGCATCCGAGCTCCTACAATGAGCAGTTCTTC. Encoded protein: CASSQVAGGHPSSYNEQFF.

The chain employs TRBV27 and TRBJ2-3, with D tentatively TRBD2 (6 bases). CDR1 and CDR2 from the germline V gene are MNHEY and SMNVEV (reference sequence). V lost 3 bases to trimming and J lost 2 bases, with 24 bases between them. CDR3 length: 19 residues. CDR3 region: CASSFTGPETGVLTDTQYF. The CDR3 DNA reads TGTGCCAGCAGTTTCACCGGTCCGGAAACGGGGGTCCTCACAGATACGCAGTATTTT.